This is a list of T cell receptor beta chains from one sample in a study of Tregs in tolerant kidney transplant recipients. Generated by immunoSEQ multiplex PCR, the TCRdb table keeps only in-frame clones and is missing some. The table includes under 85,000 clones, 70% to 90% detected once. The sequencing used CD4+ T cells from blood, collected before the transplant. The receptor set was obtained from a human donor who received a combined kidney and bone marrow transplant. The conserved cysteine and the conserved F or W are not part of the CDR3 here. The order of the fields is J gene, V gene, CDR3 protein.

TRBJ2-7 TRBV5-1 ASSLAQTYEQY
TRBJ2-7 TRBV29-1 SVPPQGASYEQY
TRBJ2-6 TRBV7-3 ASSTTGSGANVLT
TRBJ2-1 TRBV4-2 ASSQEGNLAGTYNEQF
TRBJ2-7 TRBV10-3 AISDFGVAGGTGSYEQY
TRBJ2-1 TRBV4-1 ASSQELALEQF
TRBJ1-2 TRBV19 ASRFLDRANGYT
TRBJ2-7 TRBV27 ASRNDRSGGSEQY
TRBJ2-7 TRBV2 ASSGGLAGEQY
TRBJ2-1 TRBV28 ASSANLGGNEQF
TRBJ1-5 TRBV2 ASSTDNQPQH
TRBJ2-2 TRBV29-1 SVRLAGNTGELF
TRBJ2-1 TRBV2 ASSRTSGSNEQF
TRBJ1-1 TRBV4-2 ASSWRDEAF
TRBJ2-3 TRBV7-2 ASSLAGGRTDTQY
TRBJ2-3 TRBV30 AWSVGGAADTQY
TRBJ2-1 TRBV27 ASRLGGFSSYNEQF
TRBJ2-3 TRBV7-3 ASSFGTDTQY
TRBJ2-1 TRBV5-1 ASSLGSVNEQF
TRBJ2-5 TRBV11-2 ASSLGMGGSETQY
TRBJ1-2 TRBV28 ASRPGSANYGYT
TRBJ2-3 TRBV6-5 ASSPRGFTDTQY
TRBJ2-5 TRBV5-1 ASSLAGDGMETQY
TRBJ2-2 TRBV27 ASSSSGYYTGELF
TRBJ1-1 TRBV7-6 ASSLAQGPRDMNTEAF
TRBJ2-2 TRBV28 ASHRLLNTGELF
TRBJ2-4 TRBV19 ASSRTSGSGSKNIQY
TRBJ2-2 TRBV9 ASSLVGTGELF
TRBJ2-5 TRBV7-2 ASSSNEETQY
TRBJ2-1 TRBV7-8 ASSPPRSYNEQF
TRBJ2-1 TRBV4-1 ASSQTRQNNEQF
TRBJ2-5 TRBV30 AWSPGAETQY
TRBJ1-1 TRBV28 ASSPTHTVNTEAF
TRBJ2-7 TRBV11-2 ASSLEREYYEQY
TRBJ2-5 TRBV19 ASSIEPPGLAGGTETQY
TRBJ1-1 TRBV6-1 ASSDWLGGAF
TRBJ2-7 TRBV28 ASSLHHQGGEQY
TRBJ2-1 TRBV28 ASSLAGQGTYNEQF
TRBJ2-1 TRBV5-1 ASSLALLGGYNEQF
TRBJ1-1 TRBV7-8 ASSLEWGGMNTEAF
TRBJ2-1 TRBV5-8 ASSFNGGASYNEQF
TRBJ1-5 TRBV5-4 ASSIAGGGQPQH
TRBJ1-1 TRBV5-1 ASSPGDTRNTEAF
TRBJ1-3 TRBV7-8 ASSLTGGFEFPNTIY
TRBJ2-7 TRBV10-3 ASGGRFNEQY
TRBJ2-7 TRBV19 ASSMGLVLYEQY
TRBJ2-1 TRBV7-9 ASSSRLAGGREQF
TRBJ2-7 TRBV6-1 ASSESGIRVQY
TRBJ2-7 TRBV2 ASRNRDSSYEQY
TRBJ2-2 TRBV6-1 ASREGAVNTGELF
TRBJ1-1 TRBV5-1 ASSGTGDTEAF
- TRBV5-1 ASSLEASGTYEQY
TRBJ1-5 TRBV28 ASHPTTWHQPQH
TRBJ2-1 TRBV19 ASSLGLGLAEPSSYNEQF